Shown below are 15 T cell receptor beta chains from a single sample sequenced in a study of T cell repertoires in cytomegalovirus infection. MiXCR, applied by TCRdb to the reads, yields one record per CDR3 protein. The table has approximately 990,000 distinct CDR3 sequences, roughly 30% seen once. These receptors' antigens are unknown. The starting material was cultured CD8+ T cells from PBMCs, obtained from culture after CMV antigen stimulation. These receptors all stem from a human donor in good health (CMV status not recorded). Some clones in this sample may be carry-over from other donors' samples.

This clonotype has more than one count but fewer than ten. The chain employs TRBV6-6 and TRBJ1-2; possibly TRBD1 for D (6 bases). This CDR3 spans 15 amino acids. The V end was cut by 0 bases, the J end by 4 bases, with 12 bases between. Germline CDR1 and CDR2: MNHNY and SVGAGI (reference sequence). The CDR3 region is CASSYSRQAPYGYTF. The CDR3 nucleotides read TGTGCCAGCAGTTACTCGAGACAGGCCCCCTATGGCTACACCTTC.

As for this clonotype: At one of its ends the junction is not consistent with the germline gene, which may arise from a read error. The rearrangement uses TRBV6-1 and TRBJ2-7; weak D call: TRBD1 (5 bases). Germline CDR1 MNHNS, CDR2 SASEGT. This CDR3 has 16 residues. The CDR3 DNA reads TGTGCCCGCAGTGAAGTGGCTGGAGCAGGGCGTGACGAGCAGTACTTC. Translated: CARSEVAGAGRDEQYF.

DNA of the CDR3: TGTGCTAGTGGTTTGGGTGGGGGGTACACTGAAGCTTTCTTT. Amino acid sequence: CASGLGGGYTEAFF. This chain connects TRBV12-5 to TRBJ1-1; D possibly corresponds to TRBD1 (5 bases). Trimming stripped 1 base from V and 3 bases from J, with 9 bases between. In germline, CDR1 is LGHNT, CDR2 FRNRAP. The length of the CDR3 is 14 residues.

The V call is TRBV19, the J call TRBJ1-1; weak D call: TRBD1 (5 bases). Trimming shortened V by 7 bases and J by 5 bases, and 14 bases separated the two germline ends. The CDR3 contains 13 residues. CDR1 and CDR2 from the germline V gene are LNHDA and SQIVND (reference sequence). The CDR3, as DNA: TGTGCCAGTATCTTGGGGGGGGGAACTGAAGCTTTCTTT. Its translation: CASILGGGTEAFF.

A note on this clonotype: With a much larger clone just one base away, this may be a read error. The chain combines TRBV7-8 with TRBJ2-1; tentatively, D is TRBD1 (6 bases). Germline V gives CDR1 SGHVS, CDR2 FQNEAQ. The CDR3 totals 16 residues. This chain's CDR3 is CANSLYVQGIFNEQFF. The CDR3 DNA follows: TGTGCCAACAGCTTATACGTGCAGGGGATTTTCAATGAGCAGTTCTTC. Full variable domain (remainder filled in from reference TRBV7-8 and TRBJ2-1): GAGVSQSPRYKVAKRGQDVALRCDPISGHVSLFWYQQALGQGPEFLTYFQNEAQLDKSGLPSDRFFAERPEGSVSTLKIQRTQQEDSAVYLCANSLYVQGIFNEQFFGPGTRLTVL.

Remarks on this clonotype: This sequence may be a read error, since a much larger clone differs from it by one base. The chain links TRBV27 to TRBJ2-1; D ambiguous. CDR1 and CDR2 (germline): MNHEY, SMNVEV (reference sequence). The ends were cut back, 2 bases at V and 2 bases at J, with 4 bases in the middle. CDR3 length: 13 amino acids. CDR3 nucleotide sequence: TGTGCCAGCAGTTTACACACCTACAATGAGCAGTTCTTC. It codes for CASSLHTYNEQFF.

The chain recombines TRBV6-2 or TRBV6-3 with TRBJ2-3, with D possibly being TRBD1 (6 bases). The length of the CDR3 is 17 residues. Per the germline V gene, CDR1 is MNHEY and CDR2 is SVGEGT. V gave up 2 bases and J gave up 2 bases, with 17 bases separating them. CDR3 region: CASSYVTGPRTTDTQYF. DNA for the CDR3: TGTGCCAGCAGTTACGTAACAGGGCCCAGAACCACAGATACGCAGTATTTT.

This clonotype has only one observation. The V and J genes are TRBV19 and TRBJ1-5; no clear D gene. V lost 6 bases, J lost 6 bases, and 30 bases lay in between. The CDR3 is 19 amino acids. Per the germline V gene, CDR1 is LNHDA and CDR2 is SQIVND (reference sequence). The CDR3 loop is CASSPPRGSYDFKSQPQHF. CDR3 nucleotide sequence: TGTGCCAGTAGCCCCCCCCGTGGCAGTTACGATTTTAAGAGTCAGCCCCAGCATTTT.

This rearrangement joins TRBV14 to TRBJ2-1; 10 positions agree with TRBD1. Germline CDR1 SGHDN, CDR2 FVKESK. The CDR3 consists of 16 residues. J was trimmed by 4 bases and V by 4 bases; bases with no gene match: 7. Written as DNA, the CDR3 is TGTGCCAGCAGCCCTGGAGGACAGGGGGTTTACAATGAGCAGTTCTTC. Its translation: CASSPGGQGVYNEQFF.

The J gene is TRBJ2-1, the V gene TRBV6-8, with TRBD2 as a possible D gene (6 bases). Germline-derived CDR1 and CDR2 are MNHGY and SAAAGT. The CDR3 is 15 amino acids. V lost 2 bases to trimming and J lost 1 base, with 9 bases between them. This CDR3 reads CASSYGGRSYNEQFF. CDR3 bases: TGTGCCAGCAGTTACGGGGGGAGGTCCTACAATGAGCAGTTCTTC.

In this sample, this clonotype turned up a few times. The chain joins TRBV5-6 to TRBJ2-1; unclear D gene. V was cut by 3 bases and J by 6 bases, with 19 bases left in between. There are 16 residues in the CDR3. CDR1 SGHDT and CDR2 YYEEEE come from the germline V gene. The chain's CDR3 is CASSSTQEVPRNEQFF. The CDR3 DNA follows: TGTGCCAGCAGCTCAACCCAGGAAGTTCCCCGCAATGAGCAGTTCTTC.

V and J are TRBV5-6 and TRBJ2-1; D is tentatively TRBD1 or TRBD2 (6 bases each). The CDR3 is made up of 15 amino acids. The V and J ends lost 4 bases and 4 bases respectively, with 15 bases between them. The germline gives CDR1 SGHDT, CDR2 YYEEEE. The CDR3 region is CASSRGPGFYNEQFF. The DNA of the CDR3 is TGTGCCAGCAGCCGGGGGCCAGGGTTTTACAATGAGCAGTTCTTC. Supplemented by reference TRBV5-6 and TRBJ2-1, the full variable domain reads DAGVTQSPTHLIKTRGQQVTLRCSPKSGHDTVSWYQQALGQGPQFIFQYYEEEERQRGNFPDRFSGHQFPNYSSELNVNALLLGDSALYLCASSRGPGFYNEQFFGPGTRLTVL.

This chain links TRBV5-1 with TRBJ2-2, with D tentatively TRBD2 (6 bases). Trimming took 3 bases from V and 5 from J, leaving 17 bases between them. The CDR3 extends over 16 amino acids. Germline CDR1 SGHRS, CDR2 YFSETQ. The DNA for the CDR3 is TGCGCCAGCAGCTCGGTGGGACTTGGTCCGACCGGGGAGCTGTTTTTT. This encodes CASSSVGLGPTGELFF.

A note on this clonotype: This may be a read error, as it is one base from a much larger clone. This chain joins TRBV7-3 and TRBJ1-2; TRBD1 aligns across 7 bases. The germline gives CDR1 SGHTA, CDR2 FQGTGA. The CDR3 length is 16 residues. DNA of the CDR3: TGTACCAGCAGGTATTGGACCGGGGACAGCCAGTATGGCTACACCTTC. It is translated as CTSRYWTGDSQYGYTF.

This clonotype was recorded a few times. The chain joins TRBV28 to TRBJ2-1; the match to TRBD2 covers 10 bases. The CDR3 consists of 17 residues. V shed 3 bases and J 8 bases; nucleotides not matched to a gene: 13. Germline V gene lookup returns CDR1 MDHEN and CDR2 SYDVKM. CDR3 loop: CASSFVKTSGDLDEQFF. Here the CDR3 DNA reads TGTGCCAGCAGTTTTGTTAAAACTAGCGGGGACCTCGATGAGCAGTTCTTC.